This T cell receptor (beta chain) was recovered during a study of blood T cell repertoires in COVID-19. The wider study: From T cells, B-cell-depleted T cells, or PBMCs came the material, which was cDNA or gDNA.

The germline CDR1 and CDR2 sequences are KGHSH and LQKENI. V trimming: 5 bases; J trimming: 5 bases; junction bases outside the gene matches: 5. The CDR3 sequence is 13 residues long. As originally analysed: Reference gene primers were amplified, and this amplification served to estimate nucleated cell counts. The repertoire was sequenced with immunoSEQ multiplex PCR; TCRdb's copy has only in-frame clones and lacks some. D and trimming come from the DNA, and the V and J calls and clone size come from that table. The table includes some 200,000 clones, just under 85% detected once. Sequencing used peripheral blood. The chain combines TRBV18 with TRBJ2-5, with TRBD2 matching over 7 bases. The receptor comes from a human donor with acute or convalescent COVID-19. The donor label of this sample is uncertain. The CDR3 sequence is CASSRLAGETQYF. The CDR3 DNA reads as TGTGCCAGCTCAAGACTAGCCGGGGAGACCCAGTACTTC.